The next 2 T cell receptor beta chains were all read from a single sample in a study of blood T cell repertoires in COVID-19. Repertoires were generated with immunoSEQ multiplex PCR, while TCRdb's copy carries only in-frame clones and drops some. The repertoire holds some 150,000 clones, with approximately 87% as singletons. The sample taken for sequencing was peripheral blood. These receptors all come from a man younger than 30 with active or convalescent COVID-19.

The chain is built from TRBV6-6 and TRBJ2-1; a weak D match, TRBD1 (6 bases). The CDR3 length is 15 residues. Germline CDR1 reads MNHNY; CDR2 reads SVGAGI (reference sequence). V dropped 3 bases and J dropped 4 bases, with 13 bases sitting between them. For the CDR3, the DNA is TGTGCCAGCAGTTATCAGTGGACAGATTACAATGAGCAGTTCTTC. It encodes CASSYQWTDYNEQFF.

This clone was seen just once. This chain uses TRBV3-1 (or the pseudogene TRBV3-2) with TRBJ2-5, with 10 bases aligning to TRBD2. This CDR3 is built from 15 residues. V trimming: 6 bases; J trimming: 6 bases; junction bases outside the gene matches: 10. From germline, CDR1 is LGHDT and CDR2 YNNKEL (reference sequence). CDR3 region: CASSTSGGALKTQYF. In DNA, the CDR3 is TGTGCCAGCAGTACCAGCGGGGGGGCCCTGAAGACCCAGTACTTC.